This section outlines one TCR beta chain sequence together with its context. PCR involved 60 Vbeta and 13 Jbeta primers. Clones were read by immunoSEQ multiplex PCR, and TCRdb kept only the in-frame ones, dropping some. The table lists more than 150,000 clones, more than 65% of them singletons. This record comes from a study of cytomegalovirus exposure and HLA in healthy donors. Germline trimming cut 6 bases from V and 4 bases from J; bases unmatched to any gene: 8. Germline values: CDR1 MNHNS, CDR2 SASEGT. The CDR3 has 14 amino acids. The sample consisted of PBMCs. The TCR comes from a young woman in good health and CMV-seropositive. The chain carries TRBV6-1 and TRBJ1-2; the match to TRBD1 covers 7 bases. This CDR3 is CASSRGQAGYGYTF. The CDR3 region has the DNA TGTGCCAGCAGCCGAGGACAGGCTGGCTATGGCTACACCTTC.